One and the same sample provided the 20 T cell receptor beta chains below, sequenced in a study of long-term antiretroviral therapy in people with HIV. Survey level was the resolution at which the v3.0 immunoSEQ assay ran. Only in-frame clones appear in the TCRdb table, and some are missing; sequencing was by immunoSEQ multiplex PCR. Of about 43,000 clones listed, 86% are singletons. This material consisted of unsorted PBMCs, taken 0.1 years before starting antiretroviral therapy. The receptors derive from a woman aged 50 to 65 with HIV.

The genes are TRBV6-1 and TRBJ1-2, with a tentative D call TRBD1 (5 bases). Per the germline V gene, CDR1 is MNHNS and CDR2 is SASEGT. The CDR3 contains 14 residues. Trimming removed 7 bases from V and 7 bases from J, with 19 bases in between. The CDR3 reads CASKPVAGVFGYTF. The DNA for the CDR3 is TGTGCCAGCAAACCGGTTGCGGGGGTATTTGGCTACACCTTC.

This clone has only one observation. This rearrangement joins TRBV7-2 to TRBJ1-2; no reliable D call. Germline V gives CDR1 SGHTA, CDR2 FQGNSA. Deletions cut 1 base from V and 0 bases from J, with 9 bases between. The CDR3 contains 15 residues. CDR3 sequence (DNA): TGTGCCAGCAGCTTAGTACCTGAATCTAACTATGGCTACACCTTC. Translated: CASSLVPESNYGYTF.

This sequence joins TRBV28 and TRBJ1-6, with 9 bases identical to TRBD1. Germline V lookup: CDR1 MDHEN, CDR2 SYDVKM. The J segment lost 3 bases and the V segment lost 4 bases, leaving 1 base of the junction unmatched. The length of the CDR3 is 15 residues. The CDR3 is CASSWTGVYNSPLHF. For the CDR3, the DNA is TGTGCCAGCAGTTGGACAGGGGTCTATAATTCACCCCTCCACTTT.

The chain carries TRBV29-1 and TRBJ2-7; D tentatively reads TRBD1 or TRBD2 (5 bases each). Trimming left V 3 bases short and J 6 bases short, with 15 bases between. Germline CDR1 SQVTM, CDR2 ANQGSEA. The CDR3 has 13 residues. CDR3 DNA: TGCAGCGTTGAGGGGGTCAGGTCGTCCGAGCAGTACTTC. It encodes CSVEGVRSSEQYF.

The chain is built from TRBV29-1 and TRBJ2-3; D could derive from TRBD1 or TRBD2 (6 bases each). The V end lost 4 bases, the J end lost 6 bases, and 14 bases lay between the germline ends. CDR3 length equals 13 residues. Germline CDR1 and CDR2: SQVTM and ANQGSEA. CDR3 protein: CSVVVGGGDTQYF. CDR3 DNA: TGCAGCGTTGTGGTCGGGGGCGGGGATACGCAGTATTTT.

This chain links TRBV10-3 with TRBJ1-2; unclear D gene. The CDR3 contains 13 residues. Germline CDR1 and CDR2: ENHRY and SYGVKD. V was pared by 0 bases and J by 3 bases, with 5 bases between. CDR3 protein: CAISESRDYGYTF. Written as DNA, the CDR3 is TGTGCCATCAGTGAGTCGAGGGACTATGGCTACACCTTC.

About this clone itself: The sample holds other DNA sequences that translate to the same CDR3. The rearrangement uses TRBV9 and TRBJ1-3; D ambiguous. The germline gives CDR1 SGDLS, CDR2 YYNGEE. Trimming shortened V by 0 bases and J by 0 bases, and 7 bases separated the two germline ends. CDR3 length: 15 residues. The CDR3 DNA reads as TGTGCCAGCAGCGTAGGACGGGGCTCTGGAAACACCATATATTTT. This sequence encodes CASSVGRGSGNTIYF. Combining the CDR3 with reference TRBV9 and TRBJ1-3 gives the whole variable domain DSGVTQTPKHLITATGQRVTLRCSPRSGDLSVYWYQQSLDQGLQFLIQYYNGEERAKGNILERFSAQQFPDLHSELNLSSLELGDSALYFCASSVGRGSGNTIYFGEGSWLTVV.

V gene TRBV11-2 combines with J gene TRBJ2-4; D gene unclear. V was cut by 5 bases and J by 8 bases, with 13 bases left in between. Per the germline V gene, CDR1 is SGHAT and CDR2 is FQNNGV. This CDR3 has 13 residues. DNA of the CDR3: TGTGCCAGCAGCCCACCCGATCGGGACATTCAGTACTTC. It encodes CASSPPDRDIQYF.

This clone was observed once. The CDR3 nucleotides are TGCGCCAGCAGCCCTATGGGACAGGGGGCTGGAAACACCATATATTTT. It is translated as CASSPMGQGAGNTIYF. The chain employs TRBV5-1 and TRBJ1-3; TRBD1 aligns across 11 bases. Germline values: CDR1 SGHRS, CDR2 YFSETQ. The CDR3 runs 16 residues. The trim removed 4 bases at V and 2 bases at J, leaving 5 bases unmatched. The full variable domain, in which reference TRBV5-1 and TRBJ1-3 provide the parts outside the CDR3, is KAGVTQTPRYLIKTRGQQVTLSCSPISGHRSVSWYQQTPGQGLQFLFEYFSETQRNKGNFPGRFSGRQFSNSRSEMNVSTLELGDSALYLCASSPMGQGAGNTIYFGEGSWLTVV.

V is TRBV7-9 and J is TRBJ2-3; D uncertain. Germline CDR1 is SEHNR and CDR2 is FQNEAQ (reference sequence). With 3 bases removed from V and 4 bases from J, the gap between germline ends came to 11 bases. This CDR3 is 14 amino acids long. The CDR3 DNA reads TGTGCCAGCAGCTTCAGCACTTCCCCAGATACGCAGTATTTT. Encoded protein: CASSFSTSPDTQYF.

CDR3 nucleotide sequence: TGTGCCAGCAGCGTCTCCGGTGAAAAACTGTTTTTT. Translating gives CASSVSGEKLFF. The rearrangement links TRBV9 to TRBJ1-4; D call uncertain. V shed 2 bases and J shed 7 bases, with 6 bases lying between them. Germline-derived CDR1 and CDR2 are SGDLS and YYNGEE. The CDR3 loop spans 12 amino acids.

About this clone itself: At one end, the junction sequence differs from germline, possibly due to a read error. This chain connects TRBV18 to TRBJ1-4; no clear D. Germline V gene sequence: CDR1 KGHSH, CDR2 LQKENI. This CDR3 is 10 amino acids long. The DNA of the CDR3 is TGTGCCAGCTCACCTACCGAAACTGTTTTT. It codes for CASSPTETVF.

This chain connects TRBV30 to TRBJ1-1; unclear D gene. V lost 2 bases and J lost 2, with 6 bases in between. This CDR3 contains 12 residues. Germline assignment: CDR1 GTSNPN and CDR2 SVGIG (reference sequence). The CDR3 bases are TGTGCCTGGAGTACGGAAAACACTGAAGCTTTCTTT. It yields the protein CAWSTENTEAFF.

The rearrangement joins TRBV7-3 to TRBJ2-2, with 7 positions matching TRBD2. The CDR3 is made up of 14 amino acids. Trimming removed 0 bases from V and 6 bases from J; junction bases left unmatched: 1. Germline CDR1 is SGHTA and CDR2 is FQGTGA. The CDR3 region has the DNA TGTGCCAGCAGCTTAACTAGCGGGTCCGGGGAGCTGTTTTTT. Amino acids: CASSLTSGSGELFF.

This clone appeared a few times. The chain recombines TRBV6-5 with TRBJ1-2, with a tentative D call TRBD1 (6 bases). This CDR3 is 12 amino acids long. Per germline, CDR1 MNHEY and CDR2 SVGAGI. Trimming took off 5 bases at V and 4 bases at J, with 8 bases between the two ends. CDR3 sequence: CASSQDSYGYTF. The DNA of the CDR3 is TGTGCCAGCAGTCAGGACAGCTATGGCTACACCTTC.

V is TRBV6-4 and J is TRBJ1-6, with D hard to call. In germline, CDR1 is MRHNA, CDR2 SNTAGT. Trimming removed 0 bases from V and 9 bases from J, with 15 bases in between. The CDR3 covers 16 residues. The CDR3 sequence: CASSDSKGPRTSPLHF. The CDR3 DNA is TGTGCCAGCAGTGACTCTAAAGGACCCAGGACTTCACCCCTCCACTTT.

J is TRBJ2-1 and V is TRBV7-9, with TRBD1 as a possible D gene (5 bases). Germline loops: CDR1 SEHNR, CDR2 FQNEAQ (reference sequence). V gave up 5 bases and J gave up 3 bases, with 11 bases separating them. There are 14 residues in the CDR3. CDR3 residues: CASSKDNLYNEQFF. CDR3 DNA: TGTGCCAGCAGCAAGGACAACCTCTACAATGAGCAGTTCTTC.

CDR3 residues: CSVQSGANTEAFF. The CDR3 nucleotides are TGCAGCGTTCAATCAGGGGCGAACACTGAAGCTTTCTTT. The chain has TRBV29-1 and TRBJ1-1; a weak D match, TRBD1 (6 bases). Germline values: CDR1 SQVTM, CDR2 ANQGSEA. The V and J ends lost 5 bases and 1 base respectively, with 11 bases between them. The CDR3 has 13 amino acids. Full variable domain (remainder filled in from reference TRBV29-1 and TRBJ1-1): SAVISQKPSRDICQRGTSLTIQCQVDSQVTMMFWYRQQPGQSLTLIATANQGSEATYESGFVIDKFPISRPNLTFSTLTVSNMSPEDSSIYLCSVQSGANTEAFFGQGTRLTVV.

The chain has TRBV15 and TRBJ1-5; D call uncertain. The CDR3 sequence is 15 residues long. In germline, CDR1 is LNHNV, CDR2 YYDKDF (reference sequence). V gave up 0 bases and J gave up 3 bases, with 9 bases separating them. CDR3 region: CATSRDKGDNQPQHF. DNA for the CDR3: TGTGCCACCAGCAGAGATAAAGGAGACAATCAGCCCCAGCATTTT.

This chain connects TRBV4-3 to TRBJ1-2, with 7 bases matching TRBD1. Germline CDR1 reads LGHNA; CDR2 reads YSLEER. The trim removed 4 bases at V and 4 bases at J, leaving 15 bases unmatched. The CDR3 is 17 amino acids. The CDR3 nucleotides read TGCGCCAGCAGCCCCGACAGGGCGTTTTTGATTACCTATGGCTACACCTTC. Encoded protein: CASSPDRAFLITYGYTF.